Here is one TCR beta chain with its context. There is no known antigen for this receptor. No qualities accompany the bases; no much larger clone lies one base away. This sample is drawn from a study of blood T cell repertoires in COVID-19 (dated by TCRdb to the early 2020s). General notes on the study: Collaborator samples came from the United States, Italy and Spain and covered acute and convalescent phases of COVID-19. The prospective study material was composed of cDNA or gDNA derived from T cells, B-cell-depleted T cells, or PBMCs. Deeply sampled blood TCRbeta repertoires from subjects exposed to, actively infected with, or recovered from COVID-19 were included in the dataset. The repertoires were made available in a free public database intended to serve as a resource for research on the immune response to SARS-CoV-2. The samples were drawn from the first 160 participants of the ongoing ImmuneRACE study and from 1,254 subjects provided by 6 global collaborators. A de-identified subject ID, COVID-19 status, age in years and sex were almost always included in the sample metadata. Where HLA class I and class II types were available, the types were taken from metadata supplied by the sample provider, not from assay-based typing. Overall results and qualifications from the work: The quantity of clinical and demographic metadata differed by source and by participant and was supplied without curation.

The collaborating institutions used their own protocols to collect whole blood in K2EDTA tubes. Collaborator samples were shipped for TCRbeta analysis as frozen whole blood, isolated PBMCs, or DNA extracted from either sample type. TCRbeta CDR3 regions were amplified from genomic DNA by means of the immunoSEQ Assay, a bias-controlled multiplex PCR. Under the source paper's analysis protocol: The number of nucleated cells in each sample was estimated by amplification of reference gene primers within the assay. To quantify the absolute abundance of each unique TCRbeta CDR3 rearrangement, sequence reads were collapsed and filtered. Productive Simpson clonality was computed per sample as the square root of Simpson's diversity index over productive rearrangements. The clones in this table, taken by TCRdb from immuneACCESS, are in-frame only. Not every clone is retained; where verified, under half of the shortfall comes from an unresolved V gene, and the cause of the rest is unknown. V, J and clone size are those of that table, while D and trimming were read from the DNA. This sample gives about 250,000 clones in total; around 80% of them show up just once. The ten largest clones capture approximately 9% of the sample.

The origin of this receptor is a man aged 35 to 55 with active or convalescent COVID-19. Sequencing input: peripheral blood.

The nucleotide sequence is TGTGCCAGCCAAAGGACAGGGATGGAGACCCAGTACTTC. Translated, this is CASQRTGMETQYF. The rearrangement joined TRBV7-9 to TRBJ2-5, with 8 junctional bases fitting TRBD1. The CDR3 contains 13 residues, cysteine and phenylalanine counted. Just CDR3 DNA is preserved here, 39 bases in frame from base 1. Taken from the germline V gene (reference sequence), the CDR1 and CDR2 loops are SEHNR and FQNEAQ. V lost 8 bases and J lost 5 bases, and the count of bases not matched to a germline gene is 7.